This T cell receptor beta chain is drawn from a study of identical twins. This clonotype was counted a few times. The CDR3 is made up of 14 amino acids. From germline, CDR1 is DFQATT and CDR2 SNEGSKA (reference sequence). V was pared by 7 bases and J by 1 base, with 15 bases between. TCRdb re-called the 5' RACE reads with MiXCR, one entry per CDR3 protein. This table holds about 470,000 distinct CDR3 sequences, approximately 24% found once. The same sample was also studied in work on T cells expressing NK-cell markers. Per that paper: Researchers report these clonotypes also headed the CD3+CD56-NKG2C+ fraction in a handful of donors.

The rearrangement uses TRBV20-1 and TRBJ2-3; D remains ambiguous. The sequence was collected from a woman aged 18-29 years in good health. Sequencing was carried out using CD4+ T cells sorted from blood. The CDR3 region is CSVRTGWGTDTQYF. CDR3 bases: TGCAGTGTTAGGACCGGCTGGGGCACAGATACGCAGTATTTT.